These 30 T cell receptor beta chains came from one sample sequenced in a study of blood T cell repertoires in COVID-19. Libraries were prepared by immunoSEQ multiplex PCR; TCRdb keeps only in-frame clonotypes and omits some of them. The table includes hundreds of thousands of clones, about four fifths detected once. The sample was peripheral blood. These receptors were collected from an elderly woman with COVID-19, enrolled during active disease.

The chain recombines TRBV5-6 with TRBJ1-1; no definite D call. Germline assignment: CDR1 SGHDT and CDR2 YYEEEE. This CDR3 has 12 residues. Trimming removed 5 bases at V and 4 bases at J, with 9 bases between. This CDR3 reads CASRQRGTEAFF. The CDR3 bases are TGTGCCAGCAGACAACGGGGCACTGAAGCTTTCTTT.

The chain is built from TRBV5-1 and TRBJ2-5; TRBD1 is a possible D gene (6 bases). The CDR3 sequence is 13 residues long. With 4 bases removed from V and 5 bases from J, the gap between germline ends came to 12 bases. Per germline, CDR1 SGHRS and CDR2 YFSETQ. The CDR3 bases are TGCGCCAGCAGCAGGGGGTATCAGGAGACCCAGTACTTC. Translated: CASSRGYQETQYF.

This clone was counted a single time. The rearrangement uses TRBV15 and TRBJ1-6, with D perhaps matching TRBD1 (5 bases). The V gene's germline CDR1 is LNHNV and CDR2 YYDKDF (reference sequence). There are 17 residues in the CDR3. V was trimmed by 2 bases and J by 5 bases, leaving 16 bases between them. The CDR3 loop reads CATSRSPAPRDNSPLHF. DNA for the CDR3: TGTGCCACCAGCAGATCACCCGCCCCCAGGGATAATTCACCCCTCCACTTT.

This chain uses TRBV5-1 with TRBJ1-2; the D gene is possibly TRBD1 (5 bases). The CDR3 extends over 14 amino acids. V was clipped by 0 bases and J by 0 bases, with 6 bases between them. CDR1 is SGHRS and CDR2 is YFSETQ in the germline V gene. In DNA, the CDR3 is TGCGCCAGCAGCTTGGAAGGGGCTAACTATGGCTACACCTTC. Its protein product is CASSLEGANYGYTF.

The chain uses TRBV11-2 and TRBJ2-3, with D perhaps matching TRBD2 (6 bases). V lost 0 bases and J lost 5, with 12 bases in between. The CDR3 runs to 15 residues. The germline gives CDR1 SGHAT, CDR2 FQNNGV. The CDR3 bases are TGTGCCAGCAGCTTAGATGGGGGGAAGGAAGATACGCAGTATTTT. Translated: CASSLDGGKEDTQYF. Combining the CDR3 with reference TRBV11-2 and TRBJ2-3 gives the whole variable domain EAGVAQSPRYKIIEKRQSVAFWCNPISGHATLYWYQQILGQGPKLLIQFQNNGVVDDSQLPKDRFSAERLKGVDSTLKIQPAKLEDSAVYLCASSLDGGKEDTQYFGPGTRLTVL.

The chain employs TRBV7-9 and TRBJ2-2; D is undetermined. The germline V and J ends were trimmed by 1 base and 6 bases, with 9 bases remaining between them. The CDR3 is made up of 14 amino acids. The V gene's germline CDR1 is SEHNR and CDR2 FQNEAQ (reference sequence). CDR3 sequence (DNA): TGTGCCAGCAGCTTAGAGTTGAGCTCCGGGGAGCTGTTTTTT. Amino acid sequence: CASSLELSSGELFF.

V and J are TRBV5-1 and TRBJ2-7; D not certain. The CDR3 is 12 residues long. V was cut by 3 bases and J by 3 bases, with 7 bases left in between. Germline CDR1 SGHRS, CDR2 YFSETQ. CDR3: CASSSVNYEQYF. The CDR3, as DNA: TGCGCCAGCAGCTCGGTAAACTACGAGCAGTACTTC.

This clone was seen a single time. V gene TRBV6-5 combines with J gene TRBJ2-3, with D tentatively TRBD2 (5 bases). CDR1 and CDR2 (germline): MNHEY, SVGAGI. The CDR3 runs 13 residues. Trimming removed 6 bases from V and 2 bases from J, with 9 bases in between. CDR3 region: CASRLDFTDTQYF. The CDR3 DNA reads TGTGCCAGCAGATTGGACTTCACAGATACGCAGTATTTT.

This chain joins TRBV5-1 and TRBJ2-3; 8 nucleotides line up with TRBD1. The CDR3 sequence is 16 residues long. The ends lost 0 bases at V and 0 bases at J; junction bases unmatched: 3. Germline CDR1 reads SGHRS; CDR2 reads YFSETQ. The CDR3 region has the DNA TGCGCCAGCAGCTTGGGGACAGGGCCTAGCACAGATACGCAGTATTTT. It yields the protein CASSLGTGPSTDTQYF.

In its sample, this clone was seen once. At one end, the junction sequence differs from germline, possibly due to a read error. The rearrangement joins TRBV28 to TRBJ2-1, with a tentative D call TRBD2 (6 bases). CDR1 is MDHEN, CDR2 SYDVKM, per germline. CDR3 size: 13 residues. CDR3 in DNA: TGTGCCAGCAGCCTACTGTACGGGGGTAACACGATCTTC. Amino acids: CASSLLYGGNTIF.

The rearrangement uses TRBV6-2 or TRBV6-3 and TRBJ2-7; TRBD2 matches 7 bases. The trim removed 0 bases at V and 4 bases at J, leaving 12 bases unmatched. The CDR3 is made up of 17 amino acids. From germline, CDR1 is MNHEY and CDR2 SVGEGT. The chain's CDR3 is CASSYSGAVGGPYEQYF. The CDR3 nucleotides are TGTGCCAGCAGTTACTCCGGAGCGGTGGGAGGGCCTTACGAGCAGTACTTC.

The chain combines TRBV2 with TRBJ1-4; D call uncertain. V was pared by 6 bases and J by 2 bases, with 10 bases between. The CDR3 contains 14 residues. Germline V gene sequence: CDR1 SNHLY, CDR2 FYNNEI. The CDR3 bases are TGTGCCAGCAGACAAGAGAGGACTAATGAAAAACTGTTTTTT. This sequence encodes CASRQERTNEKLFF.

J is TRBJ2-7 and V is TRBV7-2; weak D call: TRBD2 (6 bases). Trimming cost V 4 bases and J 9 bases, with 16 bases left between them. Germline V gene sequence: CDR1 SGHTA, CDR2 FQGNSA. CDR3 size: 13 residues. CDR3 amino acids: CASSSTDYARQYF. CDR3 in DNA: TGTGCCAGCAGCTCCACGGACTACGCCCGGCAGTACTTC.

The V call is TRBV7-2, the J call TRBJ1-3, with 7 bases identical to TRBD1. Germline assignment: CDR1 SGHTA and CDR2 FQGNSA. This CDR3 region has 18 residues. Unmatched junction bases numbered 10, after V lost 2 bases and J lost 0 bases. The CDR3 reads CASSLPPKTGFSGNTIYF. The DNA for the CDR3 is TGTGCCAGCAGCTTACCCCCGAAGACAGGGTTCTCTGGAAACACCATATATTTT.

The chain links TRBV30 to TRBJ2-2, with TRBD1 matching over 9 bases. The CDR3 is 14 residues long. From germline, CDR1 is GTSNPN and CDR2 SVGIG (reference sequence). The V segment lost 2 bases and the J segment 5 bases; nucleotides outside the gene matches: 3. The CDR3 nucleotides are TGTGCCTGGAGTCCGGGACAGGGAACCGGGGAGCTGTTTTTT. This translates into CAWSPGQGTGELFF.

The chain links TRBV30 to TRBJ1-6; no clear D. Per germline, CDR1 GTSNPN and CDR2 SVGIG (reference sequence). Trimming stripped 3 bases from V and 0 bases from J, with 9 bases between. CDR3 length: 15 residues. CDR3 sequence reads: CAWRAGFSYNSPLHF. The DNA for the CDR3 is TGTGCCTGGAGGGCGGGGTTCTCCTATAATTCACCCCTCCACTTT.

The chain recombines TRBV28 with TRBJ2-1; 7 nucleotides match TRBD2. This CDR3 spans 16 amino acids. Per the germline V gene, CDR1 is MDHEN and CDR2 is SYDVKM. Germline trimming cut 4 bases from V and 3 bases from J; bases unmatched to any gene: 9. The CDR3 here is CASSSSLADHYNEQFF. The CDR3 region has the DNA TGTGCCAGCAGTTCCTCTCTAGCGGACCACTACAATGAGCAGTTCTTC. Full variable domain (missing parts from reference TRBV28 and TRBJ2-1): DVKVTQSSRYLVKRTGEKVFLECVQDMDHENMFWYRQDPGLGLRLIYFSYDVKMKEKGDIPEGYSVSREKKERFSLILESASTNQTSMYLCASSSSLADHYNEQFFGPGTRLTVL.

Details on this clone: One junction end disagrees with the germline gene, perhaps due to a read error. V is TRBV7-7 and J is TRBJ2-5; 9 positions agree with TRBD2. The germline CDR1 and CDR2 sequences are SSHAT and FNYEAQ (reference sequence). This CDR3 region has 15 residues. CDR3 sequence (DNA): TGTGCTAGCAGCTCGACGCGGGAGGGCTGGGAGACCCAGTACTTC. This gives the protein CASSSTREGWETQYF.

This clone was detected once. J is TRBJ2-7 and V is TRBV7-2; D remains unclear. Germline V gene lookup returns CDR1 SGHTA and CDR2 FQGNSA. CDR3 size: 12 residues. The V and J ends lost 5 bases and 0 bases respectively, with 5 bases between them. The CDR3 is CASSGRSYEQYF. The CDR3 DNA reads as TGTGCCAGCAGCGGGCGCTCCTACGAGCAGTACTTC.

This clone came up a few times. The chain employs TRBV6-2 or TRBV6-3 and TRBJ1-1; no reliable D call. Germline values: CDR1 MNHEY, CDR2 SVGEGT. Trimming stripped 5 bases from V and 8 bases from J, with 15 bases between. The CDR3 is 13 residues long. The CDR3 loop reads CASSLRGTGEAFF. The CDR3 bases are TGTGCCAGCAGTCTAAGAGGAACGGGAGAAGCTTTCTTT.

The rearrangement uses TRBV27 and TRBJ1-2, with 10 positions matching TRBD1. J was trimmed by 6 bases and V by 0 bases; bases with no gene match: 13. Germline V gene data show CDR1 as MNHEY and CDR2 as SMNVEV (reference sequence). The CDR3 extends over 18 amino acids. The CDR3 DNA reads TGTGCCAGCAGTTTATCAGGGGACAGGGGAGTTAAGGGCCATGGCTACACCTTC. Translating gives CASSLSGDRGVKGHGYTF.

V gene TRBV6-1 combines with J gene TRBJ1-3; 10 bases fit TRBD1. With 3 bases clipped from V and 3 bases from J, the junction kept 5 bases outside the gene matches. Germline assignment: CDR1 MNHNS and CDR2 SASEGT. The CDR3 is made up of 16 amino acids. In nucleotides, the CDR3 is TGTGCCAGCAGTGAGCGCGGGACAGGGGATGGAAACACCATATATTTT. The encoded protein is CASSERGTGDGNTIYF.

The CDR3 region has the DNA TGTGCCAGTAGTATAGATACAGCGGGGGTGTACAATGAGCAGTTCTTC. Protein: CASSIDTAGVYNEQFF. The chain employs TRBV19 and TRBJ2-1; 8 bases are a match to TRBD2. There are 16 residues in the CDR3. Germline-derived CDR1 and CDR2 are LNHDA and SQIVND (reference sequence). With V trimmed by 0 bases and J by 4 bases, 5 bases remained unmatched.

This clone is a singleton in its sample. This chain connects TRBV4-2 to TRBJ1-3, with TRBD1 identical over 7 bases. Germline trimming cut 4 bases from V and 0 bases from J; bases unmatched to any gene: 9. There are 17 residues in the CDR3. Germline V lookup: CDR1 LGHNA, CDR2 YNFKEQ. CDR3 DNA: TGTGCCAGCAGCCGGTGGGCCCGACAGGGCTCTGGAAACACCATATATTTT. It encodes CASSRWARQGSGNTIYF.

This chain uses TRBV10-2 with TRBJ1-2; D is ambiguous. CDR3 length: 11 residues. Trimming removed 0 bases from V and 9 bases from J, with 5 bases in between. Germline CDR1 and CDR2: WSHSY and SAAADI. The CDR3 region is CASSESYSYTF. CDR3 in DNA: TGCGCCAGCAGTGAGTCGTACAGCTACACCTTC.

This clone was picked up one time. The rearrangement joins TRBV27 to TRBJ2-3; 9 bases align to TRBD1. The ends lost 6 bases at V and 4 bases at J; junction bases unmatched: 11. Germline V lookup: CDR1 MNHEY, CDR2 SMNVEV (reference sequence). CDR3 length: 16 amino acids. The CDR3 DNA follows: TGTGCCAGCAGCCTCGGACAGGGGAGGGAAGCAGATACGCAGTATTTT. It translates to CASSLGQGREADTQYF.

This clone has more than one count but fewer than ten. The rearrangement joins TRBV18 to TRBJ2-2, with a weak D call TRBD1 (5 bases). Trimming took 4 bases from V and 2 from J, leaving 11 bases between them. Germline values: CDR1 KGHSH, CDR2 LQKENI. The CDR3 is 15 residues long. CDR3 in DNA: TGTGCCAGCTCACACGCAGGGATAAACACCGGGGAGCTGTTTTTT. Translated, it gives CASSHAGINTGELFF.

The chain employs TRBV5-1 and TRBJ1-4, with 9 nucleotides matching TRBD1. Germline V gene lookup returns CDR1 SGHRS and CDR2 YFSETQ. The CDR3 consists of 14 residues. With V trimmed by 3 bases and J by 8 bases, 5 bases remained unmatched. The CDR3 sequence is CASSSGQGFEKLFF. CDR3 bases: TGCGCCAGCAGCTCGGGACAGGGATTCGAAAAACTGTTTTTT.

The chain joins TRBV5-6 to TRBJ1-5; 9 nucleotides line up with TRBD1. V lost 4 bases and J lost 5; bases outside the gene matches: 10. Germline-derived CDR1 and CDR2 are SGHDT and YYEEEE. The length of the CDR3 is 16 residues. CDR3 in amino acids: CASSHYWDREYQPQHF. The CDR3 DNA reads TGTGCCAGCAGCCACTATTGGGACAGGGAATATCAGCCCCAGCATTTT.

The chain employs TRBV6-1 and TRBJ2-7, with 8 bases matching TRBD2. The germline V gene has CDR1 MNHNS and CDR2 SASEGT. The CDR3 has 15 residues. V dropped 2 bases and J dropped 3; count of bases not matched to a gene: 6. CDR3 amino acids: CASSEPKAGVYEQYF. The DNA for the CDR3 is TGTGCCAGCAGTGAACCCAAAGCGGGAGTCTACGAGCAGTACTTC.